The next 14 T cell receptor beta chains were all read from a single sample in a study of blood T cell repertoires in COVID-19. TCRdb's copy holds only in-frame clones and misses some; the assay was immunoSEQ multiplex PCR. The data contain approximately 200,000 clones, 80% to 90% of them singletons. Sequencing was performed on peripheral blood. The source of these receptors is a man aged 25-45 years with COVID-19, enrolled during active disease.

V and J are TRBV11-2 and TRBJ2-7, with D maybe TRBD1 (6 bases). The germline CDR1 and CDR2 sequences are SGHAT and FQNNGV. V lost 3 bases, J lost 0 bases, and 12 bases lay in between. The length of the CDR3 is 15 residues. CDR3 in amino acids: CASSFQAGASYEQYF. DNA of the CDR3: TGTGCCAGCAGCTTTCAGGCAGGGGCCTCCTACGAGCAGTACTTC.

The CDR3 nucleotides read TGTGCCAGCAGTTTTGCAGGCTCCTACGAGCAGTACTTC. Translating gives CASSFAGSYEQYF. The V and J genes are TRBV27 and TRBJ2-7, with unresolved D. Trimming removed 3 bases at V and 0 bases at J, with 6 bases between. Germline V gene lookup returns CDR1 MNHEY and CDR2 SMNVEV (reference sequence). This CDR3 contains 13 residues.

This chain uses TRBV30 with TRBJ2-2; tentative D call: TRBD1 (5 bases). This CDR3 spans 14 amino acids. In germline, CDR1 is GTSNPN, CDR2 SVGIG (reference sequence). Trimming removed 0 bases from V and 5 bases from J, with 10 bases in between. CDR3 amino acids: CAWSVQQATGELFF. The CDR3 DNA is TGTGCCTGGAGTGTACAACAGGCGACCGGGGAGCTGTTTTTT.

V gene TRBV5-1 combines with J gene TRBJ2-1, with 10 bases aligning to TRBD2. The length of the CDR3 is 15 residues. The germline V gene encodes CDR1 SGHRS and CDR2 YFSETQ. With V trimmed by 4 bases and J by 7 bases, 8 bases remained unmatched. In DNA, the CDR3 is TGCGCCAGCAGCATACTAGCGGGGATTCTAAATGAGCAGTTCTTC. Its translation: CASSILAGILNEQFF.

The CDR3 protein is CASSSTGQGAIGNTIYF. DNA of the CDR3: TGTGCCAGCAGTTCAACAGGGCAGGGGGCGATAGGAAACACCATATATTTT. The J gene is TRBJ1-3, the V gene TRBV28, with TRBD1 identical over 8 bases. The germline V gene encodes CDR1 MDHEN and CDR2 SYDVKM. V lost 4 bases and J lost 4; bases outside the gene matches: 12. The CDR3 contains 17 residues.

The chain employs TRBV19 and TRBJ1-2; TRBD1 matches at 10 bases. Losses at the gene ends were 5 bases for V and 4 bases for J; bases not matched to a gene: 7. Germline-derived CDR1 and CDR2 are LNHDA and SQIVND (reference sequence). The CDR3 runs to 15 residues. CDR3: CASSLLGQGSYGYTF. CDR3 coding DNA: TGTGCCAGTAGTCTCTTGGGACAGGGGTCCTATGGCTACACCTTC.

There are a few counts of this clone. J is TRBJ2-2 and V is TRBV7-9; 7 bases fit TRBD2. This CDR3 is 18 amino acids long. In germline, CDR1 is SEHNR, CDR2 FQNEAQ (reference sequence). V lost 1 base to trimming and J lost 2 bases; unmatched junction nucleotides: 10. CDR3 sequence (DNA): TGTGCCAGCAGCTTAGTTCCCCCATGGGGGGGAAACACCGGGGAGCTGTTTTTT. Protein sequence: CASSLVPPWGGNTGELFF.

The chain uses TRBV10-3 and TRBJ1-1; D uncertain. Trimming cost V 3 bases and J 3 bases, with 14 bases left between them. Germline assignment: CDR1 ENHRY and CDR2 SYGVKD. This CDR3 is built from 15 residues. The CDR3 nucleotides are TGTGCCATCAGTGACCACACGTTACGGGACACTGAAGCTTTCTTT. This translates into CAISDHTLRDTEAFF.

CDR3: CATSEAGTGGYEQYF. The CDR3 region has the DNA TGTGCCACCAGTGAAGCCGGGACAGGGGGCTACGAGCAGTACTTC. The chain uses TRBV24-1 and TRBJ2-7, with 11 bases fitting TRBD1. CDR3 length: 15 residues. The germline V gene encodes CDR1 KGHDR and CDR2 SFDVKD. V was clipped by 4 bases and J by 3 bases; unmatched bases: 4.

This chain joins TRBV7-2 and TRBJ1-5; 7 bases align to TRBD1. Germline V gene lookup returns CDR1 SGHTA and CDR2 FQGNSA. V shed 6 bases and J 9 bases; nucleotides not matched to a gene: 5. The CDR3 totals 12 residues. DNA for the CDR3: TGTGCCAGCAGTACAGGGGACGGGCCCCAGCATTTT. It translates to CASSTGDGPQHF.

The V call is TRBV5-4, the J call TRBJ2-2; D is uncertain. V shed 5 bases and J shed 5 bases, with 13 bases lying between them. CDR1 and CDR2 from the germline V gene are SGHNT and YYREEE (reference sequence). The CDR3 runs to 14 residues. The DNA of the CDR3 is TGTGCCAGCAGATCTGACCAGGTTACCGGGGAGCTGTTTTTT. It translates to CASRSDQVTGELFF.

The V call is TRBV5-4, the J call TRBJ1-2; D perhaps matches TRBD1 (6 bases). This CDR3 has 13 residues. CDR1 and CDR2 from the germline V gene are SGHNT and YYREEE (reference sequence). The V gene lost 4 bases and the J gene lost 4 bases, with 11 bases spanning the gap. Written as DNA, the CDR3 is TGTGCCAGCAGCCGACAGGACCTCTATGGCTACACCTTC. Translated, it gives CASSRQDLYGYTF.

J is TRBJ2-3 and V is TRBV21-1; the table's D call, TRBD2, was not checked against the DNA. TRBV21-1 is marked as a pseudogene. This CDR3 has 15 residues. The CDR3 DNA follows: TGTGCCAGCAGCAAGCCGACTAGATCGGCTGATACGCAGTATTTT. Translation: CASSKPTRSADTQYF.

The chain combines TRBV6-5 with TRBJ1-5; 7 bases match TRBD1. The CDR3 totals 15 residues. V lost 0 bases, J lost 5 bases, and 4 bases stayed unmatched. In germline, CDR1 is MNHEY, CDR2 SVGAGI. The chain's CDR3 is CASSYSTGTDQPQHF. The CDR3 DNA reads TGTGCCAGCAGTTACTCGACAGGGACCGATCAGCCCCAGCATTTT.